Detailed here is one TCR beta chain. What it binds is not known. The sample is drawn from a study of cytomegalovirus exposure and HLA in healthy donors. Study details: Of all 400 or so donors who were genotyped, about 84% belonged to the Caucasian-associated ancestry cluster.

The study ran its PCR with 60 Vbeta and 13 Jbeta primers. Repertoires were generated with immunoSEQ multiplex PCR, while TCRdb's copy carries only in-frame clones and drops some. Altogether about 130,000 clones are present, about four fifths being singletons, with the ten largest covering 4.5% to 5.5%. Study-wide findings and caveats: The authors reported that TCR beta sequences could predict HLA-A and HLA-B alleles. These predictions were accurate for most subjects in the first cohort. Most TCR beta V segments were productive about 87% or about 30% of the time in an earlier analysis.

CDR1 is MNHEY, CDR2 SMNVEV, per germline (reference sequence). Trimming took off 2 bases at V and 7 bases at J, with 12 bases between the two ends. The CDR3 runs 14 residues. The donors gave bone marrow, and they were healthy. The gene calls are TRBV27 and TRBJ1-5; D may be TRBD1 (5 bases). This TCR was sampled from a man aged 25-40 years in good health and CMV-seronegative. The sample was PBMCs. DNA for the CDR3: TGTGCCAGCAGTTTAGGTATCGGGGGACAGCCCCAGCATTTT. This gives the protein CASSLGIGGQPQHF.